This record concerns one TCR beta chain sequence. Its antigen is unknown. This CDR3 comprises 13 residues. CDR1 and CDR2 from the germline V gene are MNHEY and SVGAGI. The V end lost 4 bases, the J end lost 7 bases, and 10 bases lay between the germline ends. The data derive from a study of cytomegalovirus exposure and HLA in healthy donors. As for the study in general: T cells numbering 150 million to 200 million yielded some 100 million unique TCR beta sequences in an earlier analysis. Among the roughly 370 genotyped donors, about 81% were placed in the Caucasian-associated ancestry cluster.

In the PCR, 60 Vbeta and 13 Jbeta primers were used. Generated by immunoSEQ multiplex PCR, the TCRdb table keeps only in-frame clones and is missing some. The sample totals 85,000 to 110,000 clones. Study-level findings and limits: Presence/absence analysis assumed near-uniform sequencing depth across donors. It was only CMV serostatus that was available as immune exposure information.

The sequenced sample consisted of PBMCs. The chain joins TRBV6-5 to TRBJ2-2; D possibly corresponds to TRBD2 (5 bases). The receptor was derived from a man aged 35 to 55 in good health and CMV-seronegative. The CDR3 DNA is TGTGCCAGCAGTTGGAACCGGGGCGGGGAGCTGTTTTTT. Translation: CASSWNRGGELFF.